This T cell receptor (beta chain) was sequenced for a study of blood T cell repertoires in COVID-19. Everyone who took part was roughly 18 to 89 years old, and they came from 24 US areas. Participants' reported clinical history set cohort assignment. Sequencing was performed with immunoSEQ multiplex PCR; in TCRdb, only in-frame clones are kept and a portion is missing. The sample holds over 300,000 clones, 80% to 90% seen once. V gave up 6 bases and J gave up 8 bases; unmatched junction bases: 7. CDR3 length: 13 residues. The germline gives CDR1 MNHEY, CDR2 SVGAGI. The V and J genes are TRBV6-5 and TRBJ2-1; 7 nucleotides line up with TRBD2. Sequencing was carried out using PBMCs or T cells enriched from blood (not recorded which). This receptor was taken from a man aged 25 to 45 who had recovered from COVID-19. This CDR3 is CASRLTSSHEQFF. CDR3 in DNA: TGTGCCAGCAGACTGACTAGCTCCCATGAGCAGTTCTTC.